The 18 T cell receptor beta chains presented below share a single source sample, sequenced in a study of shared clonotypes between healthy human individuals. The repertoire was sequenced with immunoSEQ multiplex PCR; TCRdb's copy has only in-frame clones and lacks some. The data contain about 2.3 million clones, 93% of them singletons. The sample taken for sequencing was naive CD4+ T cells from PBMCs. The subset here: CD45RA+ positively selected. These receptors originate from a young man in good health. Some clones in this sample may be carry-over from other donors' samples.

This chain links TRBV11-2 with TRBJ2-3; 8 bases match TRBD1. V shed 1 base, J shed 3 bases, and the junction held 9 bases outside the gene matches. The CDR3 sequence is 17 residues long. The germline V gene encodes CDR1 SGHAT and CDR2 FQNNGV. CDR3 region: CASSLGVLQGVTDTQYF. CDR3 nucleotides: TGTGCCAGCAGCTTAGGGGTGTTACAGGGGGTAACAGATACGCAGTATTTT.

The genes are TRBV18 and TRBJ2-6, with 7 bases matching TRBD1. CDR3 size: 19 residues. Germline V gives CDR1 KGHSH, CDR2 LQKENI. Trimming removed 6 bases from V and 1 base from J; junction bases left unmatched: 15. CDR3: CASSLNSGQALSGANVLTF. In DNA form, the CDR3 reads TGTGCCAGCTCGCTCAACTCCGGACAGGCGTTATCTGGGGCCAACGTCCTGACTTTC. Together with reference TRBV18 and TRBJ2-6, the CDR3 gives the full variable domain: NAGVMQNPRHLVRRRGQEARLRCSPMKGHSHVYWYRQLPEEGLKFMVYLQKENIIDESGMPKERFSAEFPKEGPSILRIQQVVRGDSAAYFCASSLNSGQALSGANVLTFGAGSRLTVL.

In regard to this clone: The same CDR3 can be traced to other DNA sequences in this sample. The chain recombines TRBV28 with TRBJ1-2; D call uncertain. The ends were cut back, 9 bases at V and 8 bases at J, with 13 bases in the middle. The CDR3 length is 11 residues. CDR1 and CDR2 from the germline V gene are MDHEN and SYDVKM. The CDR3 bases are TGTGCCAGTCGACTTAATTACGGCTACACCTTC. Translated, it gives CASRLNYGYTF.

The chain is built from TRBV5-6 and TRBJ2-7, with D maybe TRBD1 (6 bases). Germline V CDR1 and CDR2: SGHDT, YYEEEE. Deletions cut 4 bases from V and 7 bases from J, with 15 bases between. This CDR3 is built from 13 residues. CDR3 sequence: CASSIGRTEEQYF. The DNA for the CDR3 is TGTGCCAGCAGCATTGGGCGGACAGAAGAGCAGTACTTC. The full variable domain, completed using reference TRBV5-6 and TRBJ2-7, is DAGVTQSPTHLIKTRGQQVTLRCSPKSGHDTVSWYQQALGQGPQFIFQYYEEEERQRGNFPDRFSGHQFPNYSSELNVNALLLGDSALYLCASSIGRTEEQYFGPGTRLTVT.

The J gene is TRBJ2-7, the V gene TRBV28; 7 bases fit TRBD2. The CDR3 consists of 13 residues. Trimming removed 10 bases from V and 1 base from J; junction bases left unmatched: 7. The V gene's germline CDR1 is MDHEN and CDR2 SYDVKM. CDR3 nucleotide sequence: TGTGCCATTTGCGGGAGTAAGTCCTACGAGCAGTACTTC. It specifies CAICGSKSYEQYF.

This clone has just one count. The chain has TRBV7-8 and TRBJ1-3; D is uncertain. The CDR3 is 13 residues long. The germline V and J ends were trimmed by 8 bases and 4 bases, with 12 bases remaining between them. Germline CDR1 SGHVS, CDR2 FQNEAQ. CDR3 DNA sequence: TGTGCCAGCGAACCCGGGGTGGGAAACACCATATATTTT. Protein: CASEPGVGNTIYF. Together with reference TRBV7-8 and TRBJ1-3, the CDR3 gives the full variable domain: GAGVSQSPRYKVAKRGQDVALRCDPISGHVSLFWYQQALGQGPEFLTYFQNEAQLDKSGLPSDRFFAERPEGSVSTLKIQRTQQEDSAVYLCASEPGVGNTIYFGEGSWLTVV.

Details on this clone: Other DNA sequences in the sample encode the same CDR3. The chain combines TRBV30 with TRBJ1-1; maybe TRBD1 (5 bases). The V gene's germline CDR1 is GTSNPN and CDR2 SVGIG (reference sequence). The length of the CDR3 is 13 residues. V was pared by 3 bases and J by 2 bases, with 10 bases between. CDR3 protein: CAWSSRGNTEAFF. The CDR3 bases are TGTGCCTGGAGCTCGAGGGGAAACACTGAAGCTTTCTTT.

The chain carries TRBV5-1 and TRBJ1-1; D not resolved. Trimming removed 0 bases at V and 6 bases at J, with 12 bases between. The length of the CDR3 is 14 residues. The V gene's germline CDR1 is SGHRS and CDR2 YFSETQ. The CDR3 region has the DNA TGCGCCAGCAGCTTGGGTAGAGTCGGGGCTGAAGCTTTCTTT. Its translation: CASSLGRVGAEAFF.

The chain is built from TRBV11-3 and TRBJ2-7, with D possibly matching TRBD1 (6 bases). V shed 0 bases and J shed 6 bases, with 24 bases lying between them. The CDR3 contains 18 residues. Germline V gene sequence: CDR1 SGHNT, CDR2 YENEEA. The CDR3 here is CASSLDRLVGATGCEQYF. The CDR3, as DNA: TGTGCCAGCAGCTTAGATCGTTTAGTAGGGGCTACAGGGTGCGAGCAGTACTTC. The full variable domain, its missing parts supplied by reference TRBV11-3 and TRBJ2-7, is EAGVVQSPRYKIIEKKQPVAFWCNPISGHNTLYWYLQNLGQGPELLIRYENEEAVDDSQLPKDRFSAERLKGVDSTLKIQPAELGDSAVYLCASSLDRLVGATGCEQYFGPGTRLTVT.

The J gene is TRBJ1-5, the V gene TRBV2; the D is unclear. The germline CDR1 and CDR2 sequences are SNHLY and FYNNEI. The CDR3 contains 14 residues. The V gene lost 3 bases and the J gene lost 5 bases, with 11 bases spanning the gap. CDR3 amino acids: CASSEQLPDQPQHF. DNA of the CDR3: TGTGCCAGCAGTGAGCAGCTACCTGATCAGCCCCAGCATTTT.

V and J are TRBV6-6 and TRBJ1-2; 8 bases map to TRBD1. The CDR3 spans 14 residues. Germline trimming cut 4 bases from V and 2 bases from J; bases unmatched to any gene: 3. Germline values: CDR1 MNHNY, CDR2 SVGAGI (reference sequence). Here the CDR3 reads CASSFRQGNYGYTF. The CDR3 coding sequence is TGTGCCAGCAGTTTTCGACAGGGGAACTATGGCTACACCTTC.

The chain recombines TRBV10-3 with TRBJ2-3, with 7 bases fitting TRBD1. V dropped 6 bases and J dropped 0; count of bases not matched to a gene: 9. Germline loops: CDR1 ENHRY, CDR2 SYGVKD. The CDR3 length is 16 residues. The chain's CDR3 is CAISPRDRVSTDTQYF. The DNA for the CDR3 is TGTGCCATCAGCCCTCGAGACAGGGTTAGCACAGATACGCAGTATTTT.

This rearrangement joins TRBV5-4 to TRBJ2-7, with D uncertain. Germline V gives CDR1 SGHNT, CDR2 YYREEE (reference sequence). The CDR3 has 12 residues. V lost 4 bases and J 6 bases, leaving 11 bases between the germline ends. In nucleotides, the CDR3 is TGTGCCAGCAGCGTCGATTTTCTCGAGCAGTACTTC. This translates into CASSVDFLEQYF.

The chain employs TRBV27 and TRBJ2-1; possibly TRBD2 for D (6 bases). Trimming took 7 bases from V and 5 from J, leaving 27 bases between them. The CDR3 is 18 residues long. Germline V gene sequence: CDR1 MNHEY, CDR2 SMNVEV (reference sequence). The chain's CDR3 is CASTRLGGRPVLDNEQFF. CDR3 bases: TGTGCCAGCACCCGACTGGGAGGTCGACCCGTACTGGACAATGAGCAGTTCTTC.

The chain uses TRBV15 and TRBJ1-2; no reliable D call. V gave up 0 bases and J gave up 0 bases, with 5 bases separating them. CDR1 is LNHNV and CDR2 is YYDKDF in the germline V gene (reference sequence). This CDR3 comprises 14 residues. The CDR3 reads CATSRDGANYGYTF. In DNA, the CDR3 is TGTGCCACCAGCAGAGATGGGGCTAACTATGGCTACACCTTC. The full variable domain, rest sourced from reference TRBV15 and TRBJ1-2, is DAMVIQNPRYQVTQFGKPVTLSCSQTLNHNVMYWYQQKSSQAPKLLFHYYDKDFNNEADTPDNFQSRRPNTSFCFLDIRSPGLGDTAMYLCATSRDGANYGYTFGSGTRLTVV.

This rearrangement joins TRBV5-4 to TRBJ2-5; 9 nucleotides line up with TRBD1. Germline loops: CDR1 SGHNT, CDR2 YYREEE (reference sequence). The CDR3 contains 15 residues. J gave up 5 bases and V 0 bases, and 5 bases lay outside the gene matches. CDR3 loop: CASSLGGTGRETQYF. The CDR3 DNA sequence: TGTGCCAGCAGCTTGGGAGGGACAGGGCGGGAGACCCAGTACTTC. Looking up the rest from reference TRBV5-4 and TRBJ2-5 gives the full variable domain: ETGVTQSPTHLIKTRGQQVTLRCSSQSGHNTVSWYQQALGQGPQFIFQYYREEENGRGNFPPRFSGLQFPNYSSELNVNALELDDSALYLCASSLGGTGRETQYFGPGTRLLVL.

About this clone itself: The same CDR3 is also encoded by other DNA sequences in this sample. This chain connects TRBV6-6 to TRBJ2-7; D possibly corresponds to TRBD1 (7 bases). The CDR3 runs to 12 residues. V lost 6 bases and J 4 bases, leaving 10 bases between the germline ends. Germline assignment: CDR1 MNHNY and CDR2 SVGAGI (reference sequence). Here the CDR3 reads CASSPGGYEQYF. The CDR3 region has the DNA TGTGCCAGCAGCCCAGGGGGGTACGAGCAGTACTTC.

The CDR3 coding sequence is TGTGCCTGGAGTGTATTGCGGGAGGTAGATACGCAGTATTTT. The encoded protein is CAWSVLREVDTQYF. The V and J genes are TRBV30 and TRBJ2-3; 8 bases are a match to TRBD2. CDR3 length: 14 residues. The germline gives CDR1 GTSNPN, CDR2 SVGIG (reference sequence). V shed 0 bases and J 5 bases; nucleotides not matched to a gene: 4.